These 32 T cell receptor beta chains came from one sample sequenced in a study of T cells expressing NK-cell markers. Reanalyzing the 5' RACE reads, TCRdb keeps one entry per CDR3 protein, without DNA. The table lists about 260,000 distinct CDR3 sequences. Sequencing was done on a sample of blood T cells: a sorted CD56 or NKG2C T cell subset, CD4+ or CD8+ T cells, or bulk PBMC T cells (not recorded which). These TCRs come from a young man in good health.

The chain has TRBV5-1 and TRBJ2-3; TCRdb outputs TRBD1, but without DNA this stays unchecked. The germline V gene encodes CDR1 SGHRS and CDR2 YFSETQ. The CDR3 runs to 15 residues. The CDR3 sequence: CASREGTDLTDTQYF.

The V call is TRBV24-1, the J call TRBJ2-5; TCRdb names TRBD2, which stays unverified in the absence of DNA. The CDR3 is 17 amino acids. CDR1 is KGHDR and CDR2 is SFDVKD in the germline V gene. CDR3 residues: CATSDPTLAGGQETQYF.

The chain recombines TRBV5-1 with TRBJ2-2; the TCRdb D gene call, TRBD1, has no DNA to confirm it. Looked up from germline, CDR1 is SGHRS and CDR2 is YFSETQ. This CDR3 region has 14 residues. CDR3 protein: CASSGIPGTGELFF.

The rearrangement uses TRBV7-6 and TRBJ2-3; without DNA, the TCRdb call of TRBD2 cannot be checked. The CDR3 has 15 residues. The germline V gene encodes CDR1 SGHVS and CDR2 FNYEAQ. The CDR3 loop reads CASSSGLAREGTQYF. Full variable domain (rest looked up from reference TRBV7-6 and TRBJ2-3): GAGVSQSPRYKVTKRGQDVALRCDPISGHVSLYWYRQALGQGPEFLTYFNYEAQQDKSGLPNDRFSAERPEGSISTLTIQRTEQRDSAMYRCASSSGLAREGTQYFGPGTRLTVL.

The chain links TRBV5-4 to TRBJ1-3; TCRdb outputs TRBD1, but without DNA this stays unchecked. The CDR3 has 16 residues. Per germline, CDR1 SGHNT and CDR2 YYREEE (reference sequence). The CDR3 sequence: CASSAGTGISGNTIYF.

The chain links TRBV6-6 to TRBJ1-2. The CDR3 runs to 13 residues. Germline V gene data show CDR1 as MNHNY and CDR2 as SVGAGI (reference sequence). The CDR3 loop reads CASSADSPPGYTF.

CDR3 in amino acids: CASSLLASGSYEQYF. J is TRBJ2-7 and V is TRBV28; TCRdb designates TRBD2, a call that cannot be tested without DNA. Germline CDR1 and CDR2: MDHEN and SYDVKM. There are 15 residues in the CDR3.

The genes are TRBV6-2 or TRBV6-3 and TRBJ2-2; TCRdb returns TRBD1, unconfirmable since there is no DNA. This CDR3 region has 15 residues. Germline CDR1 is MNHEY and CDR2 is SVGEGT. The CDR3 reads CASSLRQGITGELFF.

The rearrangement joins TRBV27 to TRBJ2-1; checking the TCRdb D call of TRBD1 is not possible without DNA. Germline V gives CDR1 MNHEY, CDR2 SMNVEV (reference sequence). The CDR3 is made up of 13 amino acids. The CDR3 is CASSLGRTGRQFF.

The genes are TRBV10-3 and TRBJ2-7; TCRdb indicates TRBD1, and absent DNA this call remains unverified. This CDR3 is built from 12 residues. The germline gives CDR1 ENHRY, CDR2 SYGVKD. The CDR3: CAISSGTYEQYF.

The genes are TRBV12-3 or TRBV12-4 and TRBJ1-2. This CDR3 spans 11 amino acids. CDR3 region: CASNRNYGYTF.

The rearrangement links TRBV29-1 to TRBJ2-1; without DNA, the TCRdb call of TRBD1 cannot be checked. The CDR3 totals 14 residues. Germline V lookup: CDR1 SQVTM, CDR2 ANQGSEA. The CDR3 protein is CSVGTSSSYNEQFF.

V is TRBV7-2 and J is TRBJ2-1; TCRdb indicates TRBD2, and absent DNA this call remains unverified. The CDR3 consists of 14 residues. Germline V gene data show CDR1 as SGHTA and CDR2 as FQGNSA. The CDR3 protein is CASSQSSGTSGKFF.

V gene TRBV10-3 combines with J gene TRBJ2-3. The CDR3 runs 13 residues. Germline V gene data show CDR1 as ENHRY and CDR2 as SYGVKD. The CDR3 protein is CAIMGFSTDTQYF.

V and J are TRBV20-1 and TRBJ2-3; no DNA is available, so the TRBD1 call from TCRdb remains unchecked. The V gene's germline CDR1 is DFQATT and CDR2 SNEGSKA (reference sequence). The CDR3 has 15 amino acids. CDR3 region: CSARDSGRGTDTQYF.

V usage is TRBV5-6 and J usage is TRBJ1-2; lacking DNA, the TRBD1 call made by TCRdb goes unchecked. Germline V gene sequence: CDR1 SGHDT, CDR2 YYEEEE. The length of the CDR3 is 13 residues. The CDR3: CASSFSSGNGYTF.

The chain employs TRBV13 and TRBJ2-1. Germline loops: CDR1 PRHDT, CDR2 FYEKMQ (reference sequence). The CDR3 runs 12 residues. CDR3 region: CASSLPDNEQFF.

The rearrangement joins TRBV20-1 to TRBJ2-1; TCRdb names TRBD2, which stays unverified in the absence of DNA. The CDR3 is 15 amino acids. Germline V gene lookup returns CDR1 DFQATT and CDR2 SNEGSKA (reference sequence). The CDR3 protein is CSATFAGGWLNEQFF.

J is TRBJ2-1 and V is TRBV5-4; the TRBD2 assignment by TCRdb is unverifiable without DNA. This CDR3 region has 19 residues. Germline CDR1 SGHNT, CDR2 YYREEE (reference sequence). This CDR3 reads CASSLALASGRARMDEQFF.

V and J are TRBV7-8 and TRBJ2-4; the D call of TRBD1 rests on TCRdb alone, since no DNA is present to check it. In germline, CDR1 is SGHVS, CDR2 FQNEAQ. CDR3 length equals 19 residues. CDR3: CASSPRGDHRALVKNIQYF.

The J gene is TRBJ1-2, the V gene TRBV7-2; TCRdb indicates TRBD1, and absent DNA this call remains unverified. The CDR3 is 12 amino acids. Germline V gene lookup returns CDR1 SGHTA and CDR2 FQGNSA. CDR3 residues: CASSTGIYGYTF. The full variable domain, completed using reference TRBV7-2 and TRBJ1-2, is GAGVSQSPSNKVTEKGKDVELRCDPISGHTALYWYRQSLGQGLEFLIYFQGNSAPDKSGLPSDRFSAERTGGSVSTLTIQRTQQEDSAVYLCASSTGIYGYTFGSGTRLTVV.

The chain uses TRBV19 and TRBJ2-2; there is no DNA to check the TCRdb D call of TRBD1. The V gene's germline CDR1 is LNHDA and CDR2 SQIVND (reference sequence). This CDR3 contains 15 residues. The CDR3 loop reads CASSIRFRGAGELFF.

This sequence joins TRBV2 and TRBJ1-1; absent DNA, TCRdb's TRBD1 call cannot be checked. This CDR3 is 14 amino acids long. From germline, CDR1 is SNHLY and CDR2 FYNNEI. CDR3 amino acids: CASSTTEMNTEAFF.

The V call is TRBV7-3, the J call TRBJ2-1; the D call of TRBD2 rests on TCRdb alone, since no DNA is present to check it. The length of the CDR3 is 17 residues. CDR1 is SGHTA, CDR2 FQGTGA, per germline. This CDR3 reads CASSLVAGALSYNEQFF.

The chain employs TRBV29-1 and TRBJ2-3. This CDR3 is 12 amino acids long. Germline V gives CDR1 SQVTM, CDR2 ANQGSEA. The CDR3 loop is CSVEARRDTQYF.

V gene TRBV7-6 combines with J gene TRBJ1-2. Per germline, CDR1 SGHVS and CDR2 FNYEAQ. CDR3 length: 13 residues. The CDR3 sequence is CASSVQQYYGYTF.

V is TRBV12-3 or TRBV12-4 and J is TRBJ2-5; TCRdb designates TRBD1, a call that cannot be tested without DNA. The CDR3 covers 14 residues. CDR3 loop: CASSTSHGKGTQYF.

V and J are TRBV5-1 and TRBJ2-1; TCRdb reports TRBD2, a call that lacks DNA to check it against. The length of the CDR3 is 14 residues. Germline assignment: CDR1 SGHRS and CDR2 YFSETQ. The CDR3 here is CASSLERASYEQFF.

The chain is built from TRBV25-1 and TRBJ1-1; lacking DNA, the TRBD1 call made by TCRdb goes unchecked. The germline gives CDR1 MGHDK, CDR2 SYGVNS. The length of the CDR3 is 11 residues. The CDR3 is CASNRGMWAFF.

The chain combines TRBV19 with TRBJ2-2; without DNA, the TCRdb call of TRBD1 cannot be checked. CDR1 is LNHDA and CDR2 is SQIVND in the germline V gene (reference sequence). There are 16 residues in the CDR3. CDR3: CASSIGRTGSTGELFF.

The chain combines TRBV6-2 or TRBV6-3 with TRBJ1-5. This CDR3 comprises 15 residues. Per germline, CDR1 MNHEY and CDR2 SVGEGT. CDR3 amino acids: CASSYSRDSNQPQHF.

The chain's CDR3 is CASGRGLGTEAFF. The V and J genes are TRBV7-2 and TRBJ1-1; TCRdb indicates TRBD1, and absent DNA this call remains unverified. This CDR3 contains 13 residues. Germline V gene data show CDR1 as SGHTA and CDR2 as FQGNSA.